A selection of T cell receptor beta chains follows, all from one sample in a study of post-analysis software for immune sequencing data. TCRdb re-called the PCR reads with MiXCR, one entry per CDR3 protein. The table shows around 400,000 distinct CDR3 sequences, with approximately 38% occurring only once. Sequencing was done on a sample of blood. The receptors derive from a girl aged 2 to 9 with multiple sclerosis. The CDR3 runs from the conserved cysteine through the conserved F or W. A D gene is named only where the DNA matches it firmly. Size tells how often a clone was seen (once, few, many) or the class of an expanded clone, and some rows leave it out.

d_call	clone_size	v_call	j_call	cdr3_nt	cdr3_aa
-	few	TRBV7-2	TRBJ2-5	TGTGCCAGCAGCCCCTTACCTTCTAGGGGGGAGCAGTACTTC	CASSPLPSRGEQYF
TRBD1	-	TRBV24-1	TRBJ2-3	TGTGCCACCAGTGGATGGACAGGTGGTCCAGATACGCAGTATTTT	CATSGWTGGPDTQYF
-	-	TRBV20-1	TRBJ2-3	TGCAGTGTCAGGGAGAGCACAGATACGCAGTATTTT	CSVRESTDTQYF
-	-	TRBV20-1	TRBJ2-7	TGCAGTGCTAGAGATCATATAGAAGCCTACGAGCAGTACTTC	CSARDHIEAYEQYF
TRBD2	-	TRBV20-1	TRBJ2-1	TGCAGTGCTAGAGGTGTTAGCGGGGGCTCCTACAATGAGCAGTTCTTC	CSARGVSGGSYNEQFF
-	once	TRBV5-1	TRBJ2-3	TGCGCCAGCAGCATCGCCAGGTTCGATACGCAGTATTTT	CASSIARFDTQYF
-	-	TRBV6-5	TRBJ2-1	TGTGCCAGCACCGACGATCTATTCCATGAGCAGTTCTTC	CASTDDLFHEQFF
-	-	TRBV20-1	TRBJ1-1	TGCAGTGCCCCCATTGGATACACTGAAGCTTTCTTT	CSAPIGYTEAFF
TRBD2	once	TRBV4-1	TRBJ2-7	TGCGCCAGCAGCCAAGATATGGTGCTAGCGGGGGAGAGCTCCTACGAGCAGTACTTC	CASSQDMVLAGESSYEQYF
TRBD1	-	TRBV2	TRBJ2-5	TGTGCCAGCAGTGACCCCGGACAGGTCCAAGAGACCCAGTACTTC	CASSDPGQVQETQYF
-	few	TRBV7-2	TRBJ2-7	TGTGCCAGCAGCACACAGTCAAGTGGGCAGTACTTC	CASSTQSSGQYF
-	few	TRBV12-3/TRBV12-4	TRBJ2-5	TGTGCCAGCAGTTTAAGTGGGAGATTCCGAGAGACCCAGTACTTC	CASSLSGRFRETQYF
TRBD1	few	TRBV12-3/TRBV12-4	TRBJ2-5	TGTGCCAGCAGTTCCCGGGACAGGATGGTCACGGAGACCCAGTACTTC	CASSSRDRMVTETQYF
-	-	TRBV6-1	TRBJ1-1	TGTGCCAGCAGTGGGACCGGGACATACACTGAAGCTTTCTTT	CASSGTGTYTEAFF
TRBD1	-	TRBV6-5	TRBJ2-1	TGTGCCAGCAGTCAGTTAGGGACAGGATTCTACAATGAGCAGTTCTTC	CASSQLGTGFYNEQFF
-	-	TRBV27	TRBJ1-2	TGTGCCAGCAGTTCCGGGTTTGGCTACACCTTC	CASSSGFGYTF
-	-	TRBV21-1	TRBJ2-7	TGTGCCAGCAGCCGTCCGGGGGGATACTACGAGCAGTACTTC	CASSRPGGYYEQYF
-	few	TRBV29-1	TRBJ2-1	TGCAGCGCCAAGGCCCTGGGGTACAATGAGCAGTTCTTC	CSAKALGYNEQFF
-	-	TRBV5-1	TRBJ2-5	TGCGCCAGCAGCTTCGCGTACCAAGAGACCCAGTACTTC	CASSFAYQETQYF
-	-	TRBV29-1	TRBJ2-5	TGCAGCGTTGAAGACACGCCTGGTGGGTACTTC	CSVEDTPGGYF
TRBD1	few	TRBV12-3/TRBV12-4	TRBJ1-4	TGTGCCAGCAGTTTAACGGCAGGGGGCAATGAAAAACTGTTTTTT	CASSLTAGGNEKLFF
TRBD2	few	TRBV6-4	TRBJ2-1	TGTGCCAGCATCTCTCTTCTTAGCGGGAACGTATACAATGAGCAGTTCTTC	CASISLLSGNVYNEQFF
TRBD2	-	TRBV20-1	TRBJ2-2	TGCAGTGCTCCAGGACTAGCGAGAGACACCGGGGAGCTGTTTTTT	CSAPGLARDTGELFF
TRBD2	-	TRBV9	TRBJ2-3	TGTGCCAGCAGCCAATTGGGAGGGGCAGATACGCAGTATTTT	CASSQLGGADTQYF
TRBD1	-	TRBV5-5	TRBJ2-4	TGTGCCAGCAGCCGGGGATACAGGGGGCAATTGGAGGGCAAAAACATTCAGTACTTC	CASSRGYRGQLEGKNIQYF
TRBD2	few	TRBV10-1	TRBJ2-1	TGCGCCAGCAGCCAGGGACTAGCCCGTAGGAATGAGCAGTTCTTC	CASSQGLARRNEQFF
TRBD1	-	TRBV12-3/TRBV12-4	TRBJ2-7	TGTGCCAGCACGGGGGGGACAGGGGCCTACGAGCAGTACTTC	CASTGGTGAYEQYF
-	-	TRBV4-1	TRBJ1-2	TGCGCCAGCAGCCAGGGTGGCTACACCTTC	CASSQGGYTF
-	many	TRBV20-1	TRBJ1-2	TGCAGTGCTAGACCATTTTCTTCGGGGCGCGGGGGCTACACCTTC	CSARPFSSGRGGYTF
-	-	TRBV7-6	TRBJ1-4	TGTGCCAGCAGCTTAGGGGAGACAGCATCTGAAAAACTGTTTTTT	CASSLGETASEKLFF
-	-	TRBV27	TRBJ1-2	TGTGCCAGCAGCCCTTGGACACCCGAAGGCTATGGCTACACCTTC	CASSPWTPEGYGYTF
TRBD2	-	TRBV29-1	TRBJ2-7	TGCAGCGGACTAGCGGGGAGGGGCTCCTACGAGCAGTACTTC	CSGLAGRGSYEQYF
-	few	TRBV9	TRBJ1-5	TGTGCCAGCAGCGTAGGCTGGGATCAGCCCCAGCATTTT	CASSVGWDQPQHF
TRBD2	-	TRBV5-1	TRBJ2-1	TGCGCCAGCAGCTCCTCGACTAGCGGGGGGCCCAAAGACAATGAGCAGTTCTTC	CASSSSTSGGPKDNEQFF
TRBD2	-	TRBV2	TRBJ2-3	TGTGCCAGCAGCAGACTAGCGGCCCGCACAGATACGCAGTATTTT	CASSRLAARTDTQYF
TRBD2	few	TRBV20-1	TRBJ2-1	TGCAGTGCTATCGATGGTCCGGGACTAGCGGGTTACAATGAGCAGTTCTTC	CSAIDGPGLAGYNEQFF
TRBD1	-	TRBV7-2	TRBJ1-4	TGTGCCAGCAGCTTTAGGGGGCCAACTAATGAAAAACTGTTTTTT	CASSFRGPTNEKLFF
-	once	TRBV28	TRBJ1-2	TGTGCCAGCAGTTTGCTGCGGGACGGAGCTGGTGGCTACACCTTC	CASSLLRDGAGGYTF
-	-	TRBV6-1	TRBJ2-7	TGTGCCAGCAGTTATCGGGACATCTCCTACGAGCAGTACTTC	CASSYRDISYEQYF
-	-	TRBV6-1	TRBJ2-1	TGTGCCAGCGGAGGACAGTCCGCGGGCGAGCAGTTCTTC	CASGGQSAGEQFF
TRBD1	-	TRBV20-1	TRBJ1-5	TGCAGTGCTAGGCTGGGACAGGGGCCTCAGCCCCAGCATTTT	CSARLGQGPQPQHF
-	few	TRBV10-3	TRBJ1-2	TGTGCCATCACGGACCTCTATGGCTACACCTTC	CAITDLYGYTF
-	few	TRBV4-3	TRBJ2-7	TGCGCCAGCAGCGGGCAGGCAGGGCAGTACGAGCAGTACTTC	CASSGQAGQYEQYF
-	-	TRBV2	TRBJ1-2	TGTGCCAGCTGTGGTCGTTCGGAGATTACCTATGGCTACACCTTC	CASCGRSEITYGYTF
TRBD1	-	TRBV4-1	TRBJ2-7	TGCGCCAGCAGCCAAGGACAGGGGCCCTCCTACGAGCAGTACTTC	CASSQGQGPSYEQYF
-	-	TRBV29-1	TRBJ1-1	TGCAGCAGCAGACTCGGTAGCACTGAAGCTTTCTTT	CSSRLGSTEAFF
-	-	TRBV21-1	TRBJ2-1	TGTGCCAGCAGCAAAGCGCGGGGTAAGGGACCTCTAAGTGTTTTGGCGTCGTTCTTC	CASSKARGKGPLSVLASFF